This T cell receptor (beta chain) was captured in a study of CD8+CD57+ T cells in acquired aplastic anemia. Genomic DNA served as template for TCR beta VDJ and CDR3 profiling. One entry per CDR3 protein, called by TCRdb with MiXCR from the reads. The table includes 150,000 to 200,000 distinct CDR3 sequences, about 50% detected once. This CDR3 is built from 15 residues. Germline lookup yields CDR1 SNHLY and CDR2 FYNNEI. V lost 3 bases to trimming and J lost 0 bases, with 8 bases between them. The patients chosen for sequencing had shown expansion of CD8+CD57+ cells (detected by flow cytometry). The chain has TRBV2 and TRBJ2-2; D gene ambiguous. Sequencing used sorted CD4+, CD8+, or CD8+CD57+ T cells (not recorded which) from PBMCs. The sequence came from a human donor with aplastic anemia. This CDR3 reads CASSDRHSNTGELFF. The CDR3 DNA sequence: TGTGCCAGCAGTGACAGACACTCGAACACCGGGGAGCTGTTTTTT.